The 5 T cell receptor beta chains below come from one sample, sequenced in a study of T cells in Graves' hyperthyroidism and ophthalmopathy. Amplified TCR beta CDR3 regions derived from RNA transcripts. In the first-round RT-PCR of the TCR CDR3, the HTBI primer set was used. Each CDR3 protein is one row after TCRdb ran MiXCR on the multiplex PCR reads. The table has 530,000 or so distinct CDR3 sequences, just over 45% seen once. The sample consisted of peripheral blood or thyroid tissue (not recorded which). Receptor source: a woman aged 18-29 years with Graves' hyperthyroidism.

This clonotype occurred a few times. The chain employs TRBV7-6 and TRBJ2-7, with D possibly TRBD2 on 6 matching bases. The DNA end is more similar to TRBJ2-1, so the J call may be wrong. The CDR3 consists of 15 residues. Germline values: CDR1 SGHVS, CDR2 FNYEAQ. CDR3 amino acids: CASSPIFGTANEQFF. CDR3 bases: TGTGCCAGCAGCCCAATTTTCGGGACTGCCAATGAGCAGTTCTTC.

This clonotype was detected ten times or more. The chain uses TRBV15 and TRBJ2-7; D might be TRBD1 (7 bases). The germline V gene has CDR1 LNHNV and CDR2 YYDKDF (reference sequence). There are 12 residues in the CDR3. The germline V and J ends were trimmed by 3 bases and 5 bases, with 8 bases remaining between them. The CDR3 reads CATSSRGDEQYF. CDR3 nucleotides: TGTGCCACCAGCAGCAGGGGGGACGAGCAGTACTTC.

The rearrangement uses TRBV29-1 and TRBJ2-2; unclear D gene. The CDR3 has 14 amino acids. The V and J ends lost 4 bases and 1 base respectively, with 10 bases between them. Germline-derived CDR1 and CDR2 are SQVTM and ANQGSEA. The CDR3 DNA is TGCAGCGTTGTCGGGTGGGGGAACACCGGGGAGCTGTTTTTT. Encoded protein: CSVVGWGNTGELFF.

This clonotype was seen many times. The V gene is TRBV6-2 or TRBV6-3, the J gene TRBJ2-7, with D perhaps TRBD1 (6 bases). This CDR3 has 14 amino acids. Germline-derived CDR1 and CDR2 are MNHEY and SVGEGT. V was shortened by 7 bases and J by 0 bases, with 13 bases between the two germline ends. This CDR3 is CASNRDRSSYEQYF. As DNA, the CDR3 is TGTGCCAGCAACAGAGACAGGAGCTCCTACGAGCAGTACTTC.

This clonotype was seen repeatedly, ten times or more. The chain combines TRBV4-2 with TRBJ2-2; TRBD2 matches at 8 bases. The CDR3 sequence is 16 residues long. Germline loops: CDR1 LGHNA, CDR2 YNFKEQ. The V and J ends lost 5 bases and 0 bases, in that order; junction bases with no gene match: 5. The CDR3 loop reads CASSAGAGANTGELFF. The CDR3 bases are TGTGCCAGCAGCGCGGGAGCGGGGGCGAACACCGGGGAGCTGTTTTTT.